A single sample gave rise to the 4 T cell receptor beta chains below, sequenced in a study of shared clonotypes between healthy human individuals. Some clones are missing from TCRdb's copy, which holds only in-frame ones; the method was immunoSEQ multiplex PCR. The table records 2,500,000 or so clones, 85% to 95% of them present only once. The sample was naive CD4+ T cells from PBMCs. The subset was: CD45RA+ positively selected. The receptor source for this set is a young man in good health. Some clones in this sample may be carry-over from other donors' samples.

This rearrangement joins TRBV7-2 to TRBJ2-7, with 8 bases aligning to TRBD1. In germline, CDR1 is SGHTA, CDR2 FQGNSA. The CDR3 spans 14 residues. V shed 5 bases and J 1 base; nucleotides not matched to a gene: 4. The CDR3 DNA reads TGTGCCAGCAGCCGACAGGGGAATTCCTACGAGCAGTACTTC. Translating it yields CASSRQGNSYEQYF.

The chain joins TRBV6-5 to TRBJ1-1; 7 bases fit TRBD1. CDR1 is MNHEY and CDR2 is SVGAGI in the germline V gene. V lost 5 bases and J lost 0; bases outside the gene matches: 6. The CDR3 contains 15 residues. In nucleotides, the CDR3 is TGTGCCAGCAGTGTCAGGGACAGCCTGAACACTGAAGCTTTCTTT. It specifies CASSVRDSLNTEAFF.

V usage is TRBV28 and J usage is TRBJ1-3; 7 bases fit TRBD1. J lost 8 bases, V lost 8 bases, and 12 bases had no gene match. Germline lookup yields CDR1 MDHEN and CDR2 SYDVKM. This CDR3 region has 14 residues. The CDR3: CASQGGVQLYTIYF. In DNA form, the CDR3 reads TGTGCCAGCCAGGGGGGGGTTCAGCTGTACACCATATATTTT.

CDR3 DNA sequence: TGTGCCAGCTCGCATACCGGGACAGGGGGCAATGAGCAGTTCTTC. It translates to CASSHTGTGGNEQFF. This sequence joins TRBV18 and TRBJ2-1; 11 bases fit TRBD1. This CDR3 is 15 amino acids long. Germline CDR1 and CDR2: KGHSH and LQKENI. The ends lost 6 bases at V and 6 bases at J; junction bases unmatched: 7. The full variable domain, in which reference TRBV18 and TRBJ2-1 provide the parts outside the CDR3, is NAGVMQNPRHLVRRRGQEARLRCSPMKGHSHVYWYRQLPEEGLKFMVYLQKENIIDESGMPKERFSAEFPKEGPSILRIQQVVRGDSAAYFCASSHTGTGGNEQFFGPGTRLTVL.